This T cell receptor (beta chain) comes out of a study of cytomegalovirus exposure and HLA in healthy donors. In the study overall: Unique TCR beta sequences numbering some 110 million came from approximately 180 million T cells in an earlier analysis. Whole-study results and caveats: It was in a later analysis that TCR association rates were seen to vary by HLA locus, highest for DRB1 and lowest for HLA-C. Apparent HLA restriction characterized most CMV-associated TCR beta chains in a later analysis.

Germline trimming cut 4 bases from V and 7 bases from J; bases unmatched to any gene: 4. This CDR3 is built from 13 residues. The germline V gene encodes CDR1 SGHVS and CDR2 FQNEAQ. As concerns this clone: Its antigen is not identified.

The PCR made use of 60 Vbeta and 13 Jbeta primers. TCRdb's copy holds only in-frame clones and misses some; the assay was immunoSEQ multiplex PCR. The sample shows about 110,000 clones, about 81% of them seen only once. This chain links TRBV7-8 with TRBJ1-3; TRBD1 matches at 7 bases. The TCR sequence derives from a man aged 25 to 40 in good health and CMV-seropositive. The specimen was PBMCs. The CDR3 DNA reads TGTGCCAGCAGCTCCGACAGGGCGAACACCATATATTTT. Protein product: CASSSDRANTIYF.